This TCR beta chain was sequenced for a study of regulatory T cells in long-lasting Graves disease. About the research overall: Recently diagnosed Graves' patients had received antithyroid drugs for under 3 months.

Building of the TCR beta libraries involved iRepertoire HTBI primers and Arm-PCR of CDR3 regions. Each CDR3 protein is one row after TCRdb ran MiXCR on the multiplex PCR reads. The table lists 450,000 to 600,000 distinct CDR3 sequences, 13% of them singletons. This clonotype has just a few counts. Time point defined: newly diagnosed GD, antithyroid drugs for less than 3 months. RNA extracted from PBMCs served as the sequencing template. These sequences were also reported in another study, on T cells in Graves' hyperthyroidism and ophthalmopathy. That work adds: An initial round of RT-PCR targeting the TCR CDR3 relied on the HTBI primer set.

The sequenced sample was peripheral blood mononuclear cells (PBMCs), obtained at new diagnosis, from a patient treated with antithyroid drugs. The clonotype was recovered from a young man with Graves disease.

The CDR3 loop reads CASSILAGNTGELFF. The DNA for the CDR3 is TGTGCCAGTAGTATACTAGCGGGAAACACCGGGGAGCTGTTTTTT. The chain combines TRBV19 with TRBJ2-2; 9 positions match TRBD2. CDR1 is LNHDA and CDR2 is SQIVND in the germline V gene (reference sequence). J was trimmed by 2 bases and V by 2 bases; bases with no gene match: 0. The CDR3 has 15 amino acids.